The T cell receptor beta chain under discussion was sequenced for a study of T cell repertoires in cytomegalovirus infection. Germline V gives CDR1 MGHDK, CDR2 SYGVNS. J gave up 3 bases and V 5 bases, and 16 bases lay outside the gene matches. The CDR3 extends over 17 amino acids. TCRdb used MiXCR to reprocess the reads, holding one entry per CDR3 protein. The sample holds approximately 490,000 distinct CDR3 sequences; around 11% are singletons and the top ten take around 9.6%. This clonotype was seen only a few times. The sample comprised PBMCs. The chain recombines TRBV25-1 with TRBJ2-7, with 7 positions matching TRBD2. This sequence originates from a human donor in good health (CMV status not recorded). Some clones in this sample may be carry-over from other donors' samples. The CDR3 protein is CASSNYPEGGSYYEQYF. DNA for the CDR3: TGTGCCAGCAGTAACTATCCGGAGGGCGGGAGTTACTACGAGCAGTACTTC.